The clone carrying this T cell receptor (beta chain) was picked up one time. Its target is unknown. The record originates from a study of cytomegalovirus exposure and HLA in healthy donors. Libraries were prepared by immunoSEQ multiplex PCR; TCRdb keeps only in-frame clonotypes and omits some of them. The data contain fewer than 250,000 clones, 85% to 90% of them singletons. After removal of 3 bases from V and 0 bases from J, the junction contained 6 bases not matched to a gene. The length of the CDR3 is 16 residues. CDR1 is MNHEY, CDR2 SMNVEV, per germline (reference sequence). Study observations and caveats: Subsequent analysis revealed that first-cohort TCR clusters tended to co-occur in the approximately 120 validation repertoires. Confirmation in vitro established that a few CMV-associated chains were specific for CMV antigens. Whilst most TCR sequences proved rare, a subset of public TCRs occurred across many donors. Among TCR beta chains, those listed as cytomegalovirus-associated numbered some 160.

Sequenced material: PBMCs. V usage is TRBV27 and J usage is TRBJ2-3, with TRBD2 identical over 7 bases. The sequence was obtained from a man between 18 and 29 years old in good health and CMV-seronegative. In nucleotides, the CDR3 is TGTGCCAGCAGTTTGACCAGCGGGGCTAGCACAGATACGCAGTATTTT. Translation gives CASSLTSGASTDTQYF.